This T cell receptor (beta chain) was observed in a study of CD8+ T cells in alopecia areata (dated by TCRdb to between 2018 and 2020). Turning to the overall study: The treated patients, all with moderate-to-severe alopecia areata, were enrolled in an open-label pilot trial of oral tofacitinib given at 5 to 10 mg twice daily. Patients stayed on tofacitinib for 6 to 18 months and then had 6 months of follow-up off drug so that delayed response and recurrence could be assessed. In treated patients, disease severity was measured using the SALT score, which gives the percentage of scalp surface area affected. In both human patients and the C3H/HeJ mouse model, the study applied high-throughput TCRbeta sequencing to look at T cell clonal expansion in alopecia areata. In humans, TCRbeta sequencing was performed on scalp tissue and on sorted CD4+ and CD8+ peripheral blood T cells from healthy controls and from patients with patchy or totalis/universalis alopecia areata. Patients on tofacitinib were biopsied at baseline and after 4 and 24 weeks of treatment, and several of the patients also had a later scalp biopsy. Clonality in the scalp was compared among normal scalp (n=4), patchy alopecia areata scalp (n=8), and alopecia totalis/universalis scalp (n=8). RNA was extracted with the PAXgene miRNA kit for fixed scalp, the miRNeasy kit for PBMCs, and the RNeasy kit for mouse skin. Amplification of TCRbeta CDR3 regions was done by immunoSEQ multiplex PCR using 35 Vbeta forward primers and 13 Jbeta reverse primers. The study at large found these results: Shared TCR sequences between patients were less evident than in mice, which may be partly attributable to HLA diversity in the patient population. Unlike mouse skin, which is dominated by gammadelta T cells, normal human skin has resident alphabeta T cells that are also sequenced, and this complicates analysis of the scalp TCR repertoire. Higher clonality and more expanded CD8+ clones were observed in lesional scalp than in normal scalp, particularly in alopecia totalis/universalis, a finding suggestive of antigenic drive. The treated cohort was small, with a single nonresponder, so links between baseline CD8+ expansion and response need larger studies. Many expanded lesional clones persisted in scalp and blood during tofacitinib treatment, which may partly explain relapse after stopping treatment. With tofacitinib, both scalp clonality and the number of expanded CD8+ clones among the top 100 scalp clones went down significantly.

CDR3 length: 12 amino acids, cysteine to phenylalanine. The DNA shown is the 36-base CDR3, in frame from base 1. In the germline V gene, CDR1 corresponds to SQVTM and CDR2 to ANQGSEA. Relative to germline, V is 5 bases shorter and J is 6 bases shorter, with 12 bases between their ends. The library was prepared using the immunoSEQ multiplex PCR assay. For TCR sequencing, RNA was extracted from every sample and reverse transcribed into cDNA to serve as template. First-strand cDNA was synthesized with SuperScript III using a 2:1 mix of oligo-dT and random hexamers. A synthetic immune receptor repertoire was used to measure amplification bias, and any remaining bias was corrected computationally. As for the original processing: Raw reads were preprocessed for error removal, and CDR3 was defined according to IMGT conventions as running from the conserved cysteine to phenylalanine. Clonality was computed by normalizing Shannon entropy by log2 of the number of productive unique TCRs and subtracting the result from 1. Scalp TCRbeta sequences were cross-referenced with sorted blood CD4 and CD8 repertoires so that the CD4 or CD8 identity of scalp clones could be inferred. Entries here come from immuneACCESS through TCRdb and include only in-frame sequences with V and J called. Some clones fail to appear in such tables; in the studies checked, an unresolved V gene covers under half of the shortfall, and the cause of the remainder is unknown. The V and J calls and clone size were taken over from that table, and D and trimming were inferred from the DNA. Here the sample has about 190,000 clones; 45% to 75% occur a single time. The leading ten clones occupy approximately 0.7% of the sample.

The time point label of this sample denotes: approximately 4 weeks on oral tofacitinib. Per the publication, the treatment or condition label means: oral pan-JAK inhibitor, 5-10 mg twice daily. From alopecia areata patients, peripheral blood was collected along with lesional scalp punch biopsies. PBMCs were isolated by density centrifugation and stained for CD3, CD4 and CD8, and CD4+ and CD8+ T cells were sorted on a FACSAria. A remark on this clone: Its antigen is currently not known. Per-nucleotide qualities are absent, and no much larger clonotype sits a single base away.

This clonotype originated in a human donor with alopecia areata. The chain is made from TRBV29-1 and TRBJ2-3; tentative D gene TRBD2, with 6 bases matching. This specimen consisted of CD4+ T cells sorted from blood, obtained at week 4, from a patient treated with tofacitinib. CDR3 loop: CSVSTRLDTQYF. The DNA is as follows: TGCAGCGTTTCGACTAGACTTGATACGCAGTATTTT.